Listed below are T cell receptor beta chains from one sample, sequenced in a study of long-term antiretroviral therapy in people with HIV. Data came from immunoSEQ multiplex PCR; TCRdb stores just in-frame clones and leaves some out. This repertoire shows around 20,000 clones, around 84% found once; its top ten account for roughly 13%. The sample in question was unsorted PBMCs, obtained 0.3 years after starting antiretroviral therapy. These receptors came from a woman aged 45-59 years with HIV. The conserved cysteine and the conserved F or W are not part of the CDR3 here. The size field is filled for only some rows; it gives once, few, many or a size class.

V: TRBV7-3
J: TRBJ2-3
size: -
CDR3: ASSFQESSARGGRTDTQY

V: TRBV5-1
J: TRBJ1-1
size: -
CDR3: ASSPRGSGGVSTEAF

V: TRBV30
J: TRBJ1-1
size: -
CDR3: AWRRGLGVWDTEAF

V: TRBV14
J: TRBJ1-2
size: -
CDR3: ASSLRGGFNYGYT

V: TRBV4-1
J: TRBJ1-3
size: -
CDR3: ASSQDNRGLGNTIY

V: TRBV18
J: TRBJ1-4
size: -
CDR3: ASSPPGNKPNNEKLF

V: TRBV5-6
J: TRBJ1-6
size: few
CDR3: ASSLWQGRSPLH

V: TRBV29-1
J: TRBJ1-4
size: -
CDR3: SVAGLSNEKLF

V: TRBV15
J: TRBJ2-5
size: -
CDR3: ATSFTGVQETQY

V: TRBV19
J: TRBJ2-2
size: medium-sized
CDR3: ASSFGTFTGELF

V: TRBV5-1
J: TRBJ2-3
size: -
CDR3: ASSLASPGADTQY

V: TRBV6-1
J: TRBJ1-5
size: few
CDR3: ASAGGNQPQH

V: TRBV7-9
J: TRBJ1-1
size: few
CDR3: ASRSRDRGIAEAF

V: TRBV7-2
J: TRBJ1-4
size: -
CDR3: ASSLQLNEKLF

V: TRBV19
J: TRBJ1-5
size: -
CDR3: ASSIPGRENQPQH

V: TRBV2
J: TRBJ2-5
size: once
CDR3: ASSARTSVQETQY